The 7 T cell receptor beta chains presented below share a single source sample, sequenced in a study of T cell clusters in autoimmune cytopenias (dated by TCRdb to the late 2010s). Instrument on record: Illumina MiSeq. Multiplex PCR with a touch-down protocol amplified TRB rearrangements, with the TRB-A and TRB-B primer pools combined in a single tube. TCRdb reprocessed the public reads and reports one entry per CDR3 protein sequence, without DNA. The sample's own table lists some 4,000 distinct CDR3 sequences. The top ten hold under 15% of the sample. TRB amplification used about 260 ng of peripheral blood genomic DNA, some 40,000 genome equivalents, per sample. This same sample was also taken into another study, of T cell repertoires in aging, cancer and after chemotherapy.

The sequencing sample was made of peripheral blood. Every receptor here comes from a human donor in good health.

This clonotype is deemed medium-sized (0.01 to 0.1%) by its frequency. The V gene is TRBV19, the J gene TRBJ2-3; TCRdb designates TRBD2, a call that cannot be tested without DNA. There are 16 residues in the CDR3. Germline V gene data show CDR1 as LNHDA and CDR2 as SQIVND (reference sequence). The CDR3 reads CASSPSFGGTKKAQYF.

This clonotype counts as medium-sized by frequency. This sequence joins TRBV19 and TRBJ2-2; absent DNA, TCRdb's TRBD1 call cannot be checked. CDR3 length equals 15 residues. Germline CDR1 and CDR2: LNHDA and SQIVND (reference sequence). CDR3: CASMVAGGGTGELFF. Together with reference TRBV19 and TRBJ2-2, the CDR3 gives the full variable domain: DGGITQSPKYLFRKEGQNVTLSCEQNLNHDAMYWYRQDPGQGLRLIYYSQIVNDFQKGDIAEGYSVSREKKESFPLTVTSAQKNPTAFYLCASMVAGGGTGELFFGEGSRLTVL.

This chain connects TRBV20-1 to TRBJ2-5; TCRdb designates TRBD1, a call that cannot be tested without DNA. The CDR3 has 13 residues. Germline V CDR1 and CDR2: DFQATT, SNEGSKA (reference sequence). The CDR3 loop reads CSESGPVGETQYF.

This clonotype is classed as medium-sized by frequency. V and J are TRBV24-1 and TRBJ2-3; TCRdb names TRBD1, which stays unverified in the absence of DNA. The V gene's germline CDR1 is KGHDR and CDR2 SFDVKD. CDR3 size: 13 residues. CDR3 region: CATSKGGTDTQYF.

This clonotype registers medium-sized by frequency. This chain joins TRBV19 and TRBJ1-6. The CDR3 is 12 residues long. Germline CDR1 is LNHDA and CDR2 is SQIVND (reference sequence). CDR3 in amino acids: CASSIRLGPLHF.

The CDR3 here is CASSYSRVNMNTEAFF. The chain recombines TRBV6-5 with TRBJ1-1. The length of the CDR3 is 16 residues. Per germline, CDR1 MNHEY and CDR2 SVGAGI.

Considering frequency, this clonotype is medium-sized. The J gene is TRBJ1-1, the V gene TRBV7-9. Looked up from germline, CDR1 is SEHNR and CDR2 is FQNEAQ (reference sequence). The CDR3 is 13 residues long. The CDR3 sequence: CAGRFGWDTEAFF.